The text below deals with one T cell receptor beta chain. Its specificity is unknown. Certain patients, namely those with other autoimmune diseases, uncontrolled infections, pregnancy or lactation, were excluded. A diagnosis was made from clinical symptoms together with serum thyroxine, TRAb, thyroid ultrasound and orbital computed tomography. The sample is drawn from a study of Graves' ophthalmopathy and Graves' hyperthyroidism. Study summary: Peripheral blood collection took place at initial diagnosis, before any treatment.

V lost 0 bases and J lost 4; bases outside the gene matches: 6. This CDR3 region has 16 residues. The germline gives CDR1 LNHDA, CDR2 SQIVND (reference sequence). Whole-study results and caveats: Built on 13 signatures, a model told ophthalmopathy apart from stable hyperthyroidism with about 90% sensitivity and almost 84% specificity.

As the template, RNA transcripts were used to amplify TCR beta CDR3 regions. The first round was an RT-PCR with HTBI primers, and the second round was a multiplex PCR. Via MiXCR, TCRdb re-called the multiplex PCR reads, giving one row per CDR3 protein. The sample holds almost 750,000 distinct CDR3 sequences, roughly two fifths seen once. The rearrangement uses TRBV19 and TRBJ2-7; 10 bases agree with TRBD1. The source is an adult man with Graves' ophthalmopathy. The sequenced sample consisted of peripheral blood. As DNA, the CDR3 is TGTGCCAGTAGTATAGATATTGGGACAGGGGCGTACGAGCAGTACTTC. Protein product: CASSIDIGTGAYEQYF.